The clone carrying this T cell receptor beta chain has only a few counts. The antigen remains unidentified. One entry per CDR3 protein, called by TCRdb with MiXCR from the 5' RACE reads. The data show 270,000 or so distinct CDR3 sequences, over 15% seen once. This entry comes from a study of T-cell memory formation after mild COVID-19. Study information: TCR clusters showed largely donor specificity. Points from the study as a whole: Pre-infection memory contained some responding clones, which suggested that cross-reactive memory had joined. Mainly CM and EM harbored the contracting CD4+ clones; mainly EMRA harbored the CD8+ ones. Day 15 to 85 contracting clones showed balanced CD4/CD8; later expanders leaned CD4+.

CDR1 SGHRS and CDR2 YFSETQ come from the germline V gene. CDR3 size: 18 residues. Trimming pared 2 bases from V and 0 bases from J, leaving 17 bases between. Sequenced sample: PBMCs or a T cell subset sorted from them (not recorded which). The V gene is TRBV5-1, the J gene TRBJ2-2; D is possibly TRBD2 (5 bases). The sequence came from a man between 18 and 35 years old who had mild COVID-19 (a few samples of this study predate the infection). Cell type and time point are not known. The CDR3 sequence: CASSFPGAGGPNTGELFF. The CDR3 DNA reads as TGCGCCAGCAGCTTTCCAGGCGCGGGCGGACCGAACACCGGGGAGCTGTTTTTT.